This note documents a single T cell receptor beta chain sequence. The sample holds one count of this clone. No cognate antigen has been identified for it. No base quality information exists; no much larger clone differs at one position. Participants in the prospective study were enrolled through a virtual design, were aged roughly 18 to 100 years, and lived in approximately 25 United States geographic areas. In the prospective study, cohorts were assigned on the basis of participant-reported clinical history obtained from a screening survey and a study questionnaire. For ImmuneRACE Cohort 3, a participant was defined as recovered based on two consecutive negative NP/OP PCR tests, clearance by a healthcare professional, or resolution of symptoms. Mobile phlebotomists in the prospective study collected whole blood, serum and a nasopharyngeal or oropharyngeal swab from every participant. Participants in the prospective study had the option to provide additional blood draws and questionnaires over an approximately two-month period. Prospective study blood samples were shipped either frozen or at room temperature before DNA extraction.

This sample was included in a study of blood T cell repertoires in COVID-19 (dated by TCRdb to the early 2020s). For the wider study: Samples covering the acute and convalescent phases of COVID-19 were provided by collaborators in the United States, Italy and Spain. The material from the prospective study consisted of cDNA or gDNA derived from T cells, B-cell-depleted T cells, or PBMCs. Deeply sampled blood TCRbeta repertoires from subjects exposed to, actively infected with, or recovered from COVID-19 were included in the dataset. The repertoires were released in a freely available public database intended as a resource for research on the immune response to SARS-CoV-2. The samples were drawn from two sources: the first 160 participants of the ongoing ImmuneRACE study, and 1,200 or so subjects contributed by 6 global collaborators. A de-identified subject ID, COVID-19 status, age in years and sex were almost always included in the sample metadata. HLA class I and class II types, where available, came from metadata supplied by the sample provider rather than from assay-based typing.

V sheds 4 bases and J sheds 0 bases, leaving 18 bases between their ends. CDR3 length: 17 amino acids, cysteine to phenylalanine. Only CDR3 DNA is held: 51 bases, read in frame from base 1. For CDR1 and CDR2, the germline V gene lists MDHEN and SYDVKM. TCRbeta CDR3 regions were amplified from genomic DNA by means of the immunoSEQ Assay, a bias-controlled multiplex PCR. The study's own analysis went as follows. Within the assay, amplification of reference gene primers was used to estimate how many nucleated cells each sample contained. To quantify the absolute abundance of each unique TCRbeta CDR3 rearrangement, sequence reads were collapsed and filtered. Productive Simpson clonality was computed per sample as the square root of Simpson's diversity index over productive rearrangements. TCRdb took this table from immuneACCESS and kept in-frame rearrangements with V and J called. Such tables lack part of the clones; where checked against another copy, unresolved V genes explain under half of the gap, and the rest is unexplained. V and J calls and clone size are those listed in that table; D and trimming were worked out from the DNA. Counted in this sample were more than 150,000 clones; roughly 87% of them appeared once. The top ten constitute approximately 10% of the sample.

Overall study results and their limits: The amount of clinical and demographic metadata varied by source and participant and was provided uncurated.

The source is a man in his fifties or sixties who had recovered from COVID-19. Sequenced material: PBMCs or T cells enriched from blood (not recorded which). The receptor chain draws on TRBV28 and TRBJ1-2, and possibly TRBD1, on 5 matching bases. In nucleotide form, the sequence is TGTGCCAGCAGTTCGCGGGACTTTGGGTCGACTAACTATGGCTACACCTTC. Translated, this is CASSSRDFGSTNYGYTF.